This T cell receptor (beta chain) came from a study of blood T cell repertoires in COVID-19. The V gene's germline CDR1 is SQVTM and CDR2 ANQGSEA. With 7 bases removed from V and 7 bases from J, the gap between germline ends came to 14 bases. This CDR3 is built from 13 residues. This table comes from immunoSEQ multiplex PCR, and its TCRdb copy is limited to in-frame clones, with some not included. The data hold under 300,000 clones, with 88% observed a single time. A single count supports this clone. This receptor was obtained from a woman aged 50 to 60 who had recovered from COVID-19. Sequences were obtained from PBMCs or T cells enriched from blood (not recorded which). The chain carries TRBV29-1 and TRBJ1-6; D gene unclear. The CDR3 is CSARQDLNSPLHF. The CDR3 DNA reads as TGCAGCGCCAGGCAGGATCTGAATTCACCCCTCCACTTT.